The 6 T cell receptor beta chains below were found in one sample sequenced in a study of immune cell composition in non-small cell lung cancer. Generated by immunoSEQ multiplex PCR, the TCRdb table keeps only in-frame clones and is missing some. The data show some 4,600 clones, with roughly 70% seen just once and 8.8% held by the top ten. Normal lung sampling was at least 3 cm from the tumour, as distant as possible. Source material: non-adjacent lung tissue. These receptors all stem from a human donor with non-small cell lung cancer.

The J gene is TRBJ2-7, the V gene TRBV6-5; 7 bases line up with TRBD1. Trimming took 2 bases from V and 4 from J; bases not matched to a gene: 5. The CDR3 loop spans 14 amino acids. The V gene's germline CDR1 is MNHEY and CDR2 SVGAGI. The CDR3 is CASSYGAGGYEQYF. The CDR3, as DNA: TGTGCCAGCAGTTACGGAGCAGGGGGATACGAGCAGTACTTC.

The chain uses TRBV6-1 and TRBJ1-5, with TRBD1 matching over 9 bases. After removal of 6 bases from V and 5 bases from J, the junction contained 5 bases not matched to a gene. CDR1 is MNHNS, CDR2 SASEGT, per germline. This CDR3 contains 14 residues. The CDR3 sequence is CASRDRGSYQPQHF. CDR3 DNA: TGTGCCAGCAGGGACAGGGGAAGCTATCAGCCCCAGCATTTT.

This clone was observed a handful of times. The rearrangement uses TRBV7-9 and TRBJ1-2; D is unclear. Between the trimmed V and J ends, which lost 8 bases and 4 bases, there was a span of 14 bases. There are 13 residues in the CDR3. Germline V lookup: CDR1 SEHNR, CDR2 FQNEAQ (reference sequence). Here the CDR3 DNA reads TGTGCCAGCGGACTCCCAGTTCCCTATGGCTACACCTTC. Amino acids: CASGLPVPYGYTF.

This clone was seen more than once but under ten times. The chain joins TRBV13 to TRBJ1-1; TRBD1 aligns across 7 bases. The CDR3 contains 14 residues. Germline V gene data show CDR1 as PRHDT and CDR2 as FYEKMQ (reference sequence). Trimming took 5 bases from V and 7 from J; bases not matched to a gene: 10. This CDR3 is CASSQRLRDSEAFF. CDR3 coding DNA: TGTGCCAGCAGCCAGAGACTCCGGGACAGTGAAGCTTTCTTT.

The V gene is TRBV7-9, the J gene TRBJ2-3, with 9 bases fitting TRBD2. This CDR3 region has 17 residues. Germline values: CDR1 SEHNR, CDR2 FQNEAQ (reference sequence). Unmatched junction bases numbered 12, after V lost 4 bases and J lost 4 bases. The CDR3: CASSYGRGGFSADTQYF. The CDR3 nucleotides read TGTGCCAGCAGCTACGGGCGGGGGGGCTTCTCCGCAGATACGCAGTATTTT.

The gene calls are TRBV6-1 and TRBJ2-5; D may correspond to TRBD1 or TRBD2 (5 bases each). V was cut by 6 bases and J by 7 bases, with 15 bases left in between. The CDR3 extends over 13 amino acids. CDR1 and CDR2 (germline): MNHNS, SASEGT. The CDR3 DNA reads TGTGCCAGCAGGGGGGAGAAGGTTGGGACCCAGTACTTC. It specifies CASRGEKVGTQYF.